This T cell receptor (beta chain) is drawn from a study of blood T cell repertoires in COVID-19. Study background: The origin of the acute and convalescent COVID-19 samples was the United States, Italy and Spain. Sample material is recorded as cDNA or gDNA derived from T cells, B-cell-depleted T cells, or PBMCs.

Under the authors' procedure: Amplifying reference gene primers gave estimates of nucleated cell counts. Sequencing used immunoSEQ multiplex PCR; TCRdb keeps in-frame clones, though not all of them. D and trimming come from the DNA, and the V and J calls and clone size come from that table. This table holds under 85,000 clones, around 80% found once. This clone was seen once. Trimming took off 0 bases at V and 5 bases at J, with 17 bases between the two ends. The CDR3 length is 16 residues. CDR1 SGHKS and CDR2 YYEKEE come from the germline V gene (reference sequence). Source material: peripheral blood. The chain links TRBV5-5 to TRBJ1-1; unclear D gene. The TCR comes from a man aged 55 to 69 with active or convalescent COVID-19. CDR3 sequence reads: CASSLALGGVGTEAFF. In DNA form, the CDR3 reads TGTGCCAGCAGCTTGGCCCTTGGAGGTGTCGGAACTGAAGCTTTCTTT.